Following are 14 T cell receptor beta chains from one sample sequenced in a study of T cell responses to AZD1222 COVID-19 vaccine. Sequencing used immunoSEQ multiplex PCR; TCRdb keeps in-frame clones, though not all of them. The data contain tens of thousands of clones, 85% to 95% of them singletons. This material consisted of peripheral blood, taken on day 0 of AZD1222 vaccination. These receptors were obtained from an adult in good health.

The V gene is TRBV6-5, the J gene TRBJ2-7; possibly TRBD1 or TRBD2 for D (5 bases each). V gave up 8 bases and J gave up 2 bases, with 13 bases separating them. The CDR3 contains 13 residues. The germline gives CDR1 MNHEY, CDR2 SVGAGI. The CDR3 DNA sequence: TGTGCCAGCCAGAGGGACGGTACCTACGAGCAGTACTTC. Translating gives CASQRDGTYEQYF.

The table lists this clone with a few counts. This chain uses TRBV12-3 or TRBV12-4 with TRBJ1-1; D not resolved. The CDR3 is made up of 11 amino acids. V was trimmed by 10 bases and J by 6 bases, leaving 12 bases between them. CDR3 DNA sequence: TGTGCCACCGAGTCCAGCCCTGAAGCTTTCTTT. Its protein is CATESSPEAFF.

V is TRBV30 and J is TRBJ2-3, with D perhaps TRBD2 (5 bases). This CDR3 has 13 amino acids. Deletions cut 8 bases from V and 2 bases from J, with 14 bases between. Germline loops: CDR1 GTSNPN, CDR2 SVGIG (reference sequence). The CDR3 loop is CASPGTPTDTQYF. The CDR3 coding sequence is TGTGCCAGCCCGGGAACTCCCACAGATACGCAGTATTTT.

As DNA, the CDR3 is TGTGCCAGCAGCTTACAGGTCGGCAACACAGATACGCAGTATTTT. Translation: CASSLQVGNTDTQYF. V gene TRBV7-2 combines with J gene TRBJ2-3; D uncertain. The germline V gene has CDR1 SGHTA and CDR2 FQGNSA. V gave up 2 bases and J gave up 2 bases, with 11 bases separating them. This CDR3 has 15 residues.

The chain uses TRBV4-3 and TRBJ2-3; TRBD2 matches at 7 bases. There are 18 residues in the CDR3. From germline, CDR1 is LGHNA and CDR2 YSLEER. The junction had 11 bases not matched to a gene; V was cut back by 0 bases and J by 2 bases. The CDR3 loop is CASSQEALRGGLTDTQYF. In DNA, the CDR3 is TGCGCCAGCAGCCAAGAGGCGTTGCGCGGGGGACTCACAGATACGCAGTATTTT.

The chain recombines TRBV6-4 with TRBJ1-6; D unclear. The V and J ends lost 7 bases and 8 bases respectively, with 18 bases between them. Germline CDR1 and CDR2: MRHNA and SNTAGT. The CDR3 is 15 residues long. The CDR3 is CASTEGPKEDSPLHF. In nucleotides, the CDR3 is TGTGCCAGCACCGAAGGTCCTAAGGAAGATTCACCCCTCCACTTT.

The V and J genes are TRBV5-1 and TRBJ1-1; TRBD1 agrees at 9 bases. Looked up from germline, CDR1 is SGHRS and CDR2 is YFSETQ. Unmatched junction bases numbered 4, after V lost 5 bases and J lost 5 bases. This CDR3 is 13 amino acids long. The CDR3 DNA reads as TGCGCCAGCAGGGGGACAGGGAAGACTGAAGCTTTCTTT. Amino acid sequence: CASRGTGKTEAFF. Based on the CDR3 plus reference TRBV5-1 and TRBJ1-1, the full variable domain is KAGVTQTPRYLIKTRGQQVTLSCSPISGHRSVSWYQQTPGQGLQFLFEYFSETQRNKGNFPGRFSGRQFSNSRSEMNVSTLELGDSALYLCASRGTGKTEAFFGQGTRLTVV.

This chain links TRBV7-2 with TRBJ1-4; D is possibly TRBD1 (5 bases). V was shortened by 5 bases and J by 8 bases, with 18 bases between the two germline ends. The CDR3 runs 15 residues. The germline V gene encodes CDR1 SGHTA and CDR2 FQGNSA. CDR3 region: CASSLTRQIYEKLFF. CDR3 in DNA: TGTGCCAGCAGCCTCACCCGACAGATCTACGAAAAACTGTTTTTT. The full variable domain, rest sourced from reference TRBV7-2 and TRBJ1-4, is GAGVSQSPSNKVTEKGKDVELRCDPISGHTALYWYRQSLGQGLEFLIYFQGNSAPDKSGLPSDRFSAERTGGSVSTLTIQRTQQEDSAVYLCASSLTRQIYEKLFFGSGTQLSVL.

The CDR3 here is CASSLVTSGGAGEQYF. CDR3 sequence (DNA): TGTGCCAGCAGCTTGGTTACTAGCGGGGGGGCGGGCGAGCAGTACTTC. The V and J genes are TRBV5-4 and TRBJ2-7; TRBD2 matches at 13 bases. The V segment lost 0 bases and the J segment 6 bases; nucleotides outside the gene matches: 6. This CDR3 contains 16 residues. The germline V gene encodes CDR1 SGHNT and CDR2 YYREEE (reference sequence). Using reference TRBV5-4 and TRBJ2-7 for the parts outside the CDR3, the full variable domain is ETGVTQSPTHLIKTRGQQVTLRCSSQSGHNTVSWYQQALGQGPQFIFQYYREEENGRGNFPPRFSGLQFPNYSSELNVNALELDDSALYLCASSLVTSGGAGEQYFGPGTRLTVT.

The V gene is TRBV5-5, the J gene TRBJ1-1; 7 bases line up with TRBD1. V was pared by 0 bases and J by 10 bases, with 9 bases of the junction left unmatched. The CDR3 contains 14 residues. The germline V gene has CDR1 SGHKS and CDR2 YYEKEE (reference sequence). For the CDR3, the DNA is TGTGCCAGCAGCTTGGTGGAGGGGGCTGGGGGAGCTTTCTTT. This codes for CASSLVEGAGGAFF.

This clone was seen only a few times. This chain joins TRBV7-9 and TRBJ2-5; possibly TRBD1 for D (6 bases). Trimming pared 6 bases from V and 2 bases from J, leaving 16 bases between. Germline values: CDR1 SEHNR, CDR2 FQNEAQ (reference sequence). The CDR3 runs 15 residues. The CDR3 protein is CASSSASGQQETQYF. DNA for the CDR3: TGTGCCAGCAGTTCCGCATCCGGACAGCAAGAGACCCAGTACTTC.

V usage is TRBV24-1 and J usage is TRBJ2-1; 11 bases align to TRBD1. The CDR3 extends over 16 amino acids. Germline loops: CDR1 KGHDR, CDR2 SFDVKD. V was clipped by 3 bases and J by 8 bases; unmatched bases: 8. The CDR3, as DNA: TGTGCCACCAGTGATCCTCCGGGACAGGGGGTCCATGAGCAGTTCTTC. Amino acid sequence: CATSDPPGQGVHEQFF.

The chain couples TRBV7-2 to TRBJ1-2; 10 bases align to TRBD1. CDR3 length: 13 amino acids. Unmatched junction bases numbered 6, after V lost 6 bases and J lost 8 bases. Germline loops: CDR1 SGHTA, CDR2 FQGNSA. The CDR3 protein is CASRPGTGVGYTF. The CDR3 nucleotides are TGTGCCAGCAGACCCGGGACAGGGGTGGGCTACACCTTC. Full variable domain (rest looked up from reference TRBV7-2 and TRBJ1-2): GAGVSQSPSNKVTEKGKDVELRCDPISGHTALYWYRQSLGQGLEFLIYFQGNSAPDKSGLPSDRFSAERTGGSVSTLTIQRTQQEDSAVYLCASRPGTGVGYTFGSGTRLTVV.

The chain uses TRBV18 and TRBJ2-7; maybe TRBD1 (6 bases). Germline V lookup: CDR1 KGHSH, CDR2 LQKENI. The CDR3 loop spans 13 amino acids. Trimming cost V 3 bases and J 2 bases, with 8 bases left between them. The CDR3 DNA is TGTGCCAGCTCACCCGGGACACCCTACGAGCAGTACTTC. Amino acids: CASSPGTPYEQYF.